One and the same sample provided the 30 T cell receptor beta chains below, sequenced in a study of cytomegalovirus exposure and HLA in healthy donors. Some clones are missing from TCRdb's copy, which holds only in-frame ones; the method was immunoSEQ multiplex PCR. Among 120,000 or so clones listed, approximately 95% were seen once. The source material was PBMCs. Every receptor here comes from a man between 18 and 35 years old in good health and CMV-seronegative.

The chain couples TRBV4-3 to TRBJ2-7; D not resolved. The germline V gene encodes CDR1 LGHNA and CDR2 YSLEER. Between the trimmed V and J ends, which lost 2 bases and 2 bases, there was a span of 7 bases. The CDR3 totals 13 residues. The CDR3, as DNA: TGCGCCAGCAGCCAACATCGAGCCTACGAGCAGTACTTC. It codes for CASSQHRAYEQYF.

V and J are TRBV7-9 and TRBJ2-5; D might be TRBD1 (6 bases). CDR1 and CDR2 from the germline V gene are SEHNR and FQNEAQ (reference sequence). The CDR3 length is 14 residues. Trimming took 5 bases from V and 1 from J, leaving 11 bases between them. The chain's CDR3 is CASSPDSGQETQYF. CDR3 DNA sequence: TGTGCCAGCAGCCCGGACAGTGGCCAAGAGACCCAGTACTTC.

V is TRBV27 and J is TRBJ2-3, with 8 bases lining up with TRBD2. Per the germline V gene, CDR1 is MNHEY and CDR2 is SMNVEV (reference sequence). The V and J ends lost 5 bases and 0 bases, in that order; junction bases with no gene match: 10. The CDR3 length is 17 residues. For the CDR3, the DNA is TGTGCCAGCAGTCCCTTATGGGTAGCGGGAAGCACAGATACGCAGTATTTT. As protein: CASSPLWVAGSTDTQYF.

Only a few counts were recorded for this clone. V and J are TRBV2 and TRBJ2-1; 8 nucleotides match TRBD2. V lost 2 bases to trimming and J lost 2 bases; unmatched junction nucleotides: 14. The germline CDR1 and CDR2 sequences are SNHLY and FYNNEI. The CDR3 sequence is 19 residues long. The CDR3 bases are TGTGCCAGCAGTGAAAGCCCAGTTCTACTAGCGGTTACCTACAATGAGCAGTTCTTC. Translating gives CASSESPVLLAVTYNEQFF. The whole variable domain, remainder taken from reference TRBV2 and TRBJ2-1, is EPEVTQTPSHQVTQMGQEVILRCVPISNHLYFYWYRQILGQKVEFLVSFYNNEISEKSEIFDDQFSVERPDGSNFTLKIRSTKLEDSAMYFCASSESPVLLAVTYNEQFFGPGTRLTVL.

The chain links TRBV7-2 to TRBJ2-2; D may be TRBD2 (7 bases). Per the germline V gene, CDR1 is SGHTA and CDR2 is FQGNSA. Deletions cut 6 bases from V and 4 bases from J, with 15 bases between. The length of the CDR3 is 15 residues. CDR3 residues: CASRRGGEGTGELFF. The CDR3 coding sequence is TGTGCCAGCAGGAGGGGGGGAGAGGGCACCGGGGAGCTGTTTTTT.

The CDR3 sequence: CASGGGNEQYF. CDR3 bases: TGTGCCAGCGGCGGGGGGAACGAGCAGTACTTC. This rearrangement joins TRBV6-5 to TRBJ2-7; 8 bases are a match to TRBD2. CDR3 length: 11 amino acids. The ends lost 8 bases at V and 5 bases at J; junction bases unmatched: 2. Germline V gene sequence: CDR1 MNHEY, CDR2 SVGAGI.

The V and J genes are TRBV7-9 and TRBJ1-4; D gene ambiguous. CDR3 size: 14 residues. Germline CDR1 and CDR2: SEHNR and FQNEAQ (reference sequence). Trimming pared 7 bases from V and 6 bases from J, leaving 15 bases between. CDR3 nucleotides: TGTGCCAGCACCCCCCTGGCCGTTTATGAAAAACTGTTTTTT. Translation: CASTPLAVYEKLFF.

The V call is TRBV7-3, the J call TRBJ2-3, with 9 bases matching TRBD2. The germline V gene has CDR1 SGHTA and CDR2 FQGTGA. The CDR3 has 15 amino acids. Losses at the gene ends were 2 bases for V and 2 bases for J; bases not matched to a gene: 2. CDR3 in DNA: TGTGCCAGCAGCTTAGCGGGAGGGCCCACAGATACGCAGTATTTT. Amino acids: CASSLAGGPTDTQYF.

The genes are TRBV28 and TRBJ1-3, with no clear D. Germline V gene data show CDR1 as MDHEN and CDR2 as SYDVKM. With 7 bases removed from V and 2 bases from J, the gap between germline ends came to 12 bases. This CDR3 contains 14 residues. DNA for the CDR3: TGTGCCAGCATCCGAGTTGGTACTGGAAACACCATATATTTT. Encoded protein: CASIRVGTGNTIYF.

This clone appeared a single time. This chain links TRBV5-1 with TRBJ2-2; 11 nucleotides align to TRBD1. This CDR3 is built from 16 residues. The V gene's germline CDR1 is SGHRS and CDR2 YFSETQ. V shed 4 bases and J 3 bases; nucleotides not matched to a gene: 5. Here the CDR3 reads CASSPGQGAYTGELFF. The CDR3 DNA reads as TGCGCCAGCAGCCCTGGACAGGGGGCATACACCGGGGAGCTGTTTTTT.

V and J are TRBV9 and TRBJ2-1, with D unresolved. CDR1 is SGDLS and CDR2 is YYNGEE in the germline V gene. Trimming left V 4 bases short and J 0 bases short, with 11 bases between. This CDR3 is built from 15 residues. As DNA, the CDR3 is TGTGCCAGCAGCACCCACGGTAGCTCCTACAATGAGCAGTTCTTC. Its translation is CASSTHGSSYNEQFF.

The V gene is TRBV11-3, the J gene TRBJ1-1, with TRBD1 identical over 8 bases. V gave up 5 bases and J gave up 0 bases; unmatched junction bases: 5. Germline CDR1 and CDR2: SGHNT and YENEEA. CDR3 length equals 15 residues. The chain's CDR3 is CASSPGQGVNTEAFF. CDR3 DNA: TGTGCCAGCAGCCCAGGACAGGGTGTGAACACTGAAGCTTTCTTT.

The chain combines TRBV11-3 with TRBJ2-7; 8 nucleotides line up with TRBD1. The V and J ends lost 5 bases and 5 bases, in that order; junction bases with no gene match: 8. The CDR3 length is 14 residues. The germline V gene encodes CDR1 SGHNT and CDR2 YENEEA. The CDR3 DNA sequence: TGTGCCAGCAGCAACAGACAGGGGAACAACGAGCAGTACTTC. Encoded protein: CASSNRQGNNEQYF.

V and J are TRBV10-3 and TRBJ2-1; TRBD1 matches at 8 bases. The CDR3 length is 16 residues. Germline CDR1 is ENHRY and CDR2 is SYGVKD. Losses at the gene ends were 2 bases for V and 7 bases for J; bases not matched to a gene: 10. The CDR3 DNA sequence: TGTGCCATCAGTGAGAATAAGAGACAGGGGTTGAATGAGCAGTTCTTC. Amino acid sequence: CAISENKRQGLNEQFF.

CDR3 in amino acids: CASSSQGTGPYEQYF. The CDR3, as DNA: TGTGCCAGCAGTTCGCAAGGGACAGGGCCCTACGAGCAGTACTTC. The chain couples TRBV6-1 to TRBJ2-7; 9 nucleotides match TRBD1. Germline assignment: CDR1 MNHNS and CDR2 SASEGT. This CDR3 region has 15 residues. Trimming took 5 bases from V and 2 from J; bases not matched to a gene: 7.

CDR3 sequence (DNA): TGTGCCAGCAGTTTATCCCCAGACAGGGCGAGAAACATTCAGTACTTC. Protein: CASSLSPDRARNIQYF. The chain carries TRBV27 and TRBJ2-4, with 7 bases fitting TRBD1. With V trimmed by 0 bases and J by 6 bases, 8 bases remained unmatched. Per germline, CDR1 MNHEY and CDR2 SMNVEV (reference sequence). The CDR3 totals 16 residues.

This clone has a single count. This chain uses TRBV11-1 with TRBJ1-1; the match to TRBD1 covers 7 bases. This CDR3 spans 14 amino acids. The germline V gene encodes CDR1 SGHAT and CDR2 FQDESV (reference sequence). Trimming at V came to 5 bases and at J to 3 bases, leaving 6 bases not matched to a gene. The CDR3 is CASSPRQGDTEAFF. CDR3 bases: TGTGCCAGCAGCCCTCGACAGGGAGACACTGAAGCTTTCTTT.

This clone has only a few counts. V gene TRBV4-3 combines with J gene TRBJ1-4, with D perhaps matching TRBD1 (5 bases). Germline V gives CDR1 LGHNA, CDR2 YSLEER. CDR3 length: 17 residues. The V and J ends lost 1 base and 10 bases respectively, with 22 bases between them. The CDR3 reads CASSQGAAGPTLGKLFF. The DNA for the CDR3 is TGCGCCAGCAGCCAAGGCGCAGCGGGACCCACGCTGGGAAAACTGTTTTTT.

The chain has TRBV4-1 and TRBJ2-3; TRBD1 aligns across 9 bases. With V trimmed by 4 bases and J by 4 bases, 6 bases remained unmatched. The length of the CDR3 is 15 residues. Germline V gene data show CDR1 as MGHRA and CDR2 as YSYEKL. CDR3 in amino acids: CASSLGQGISDTQYF. CDR3 nucleotides: TGCGCCAGCAGCCTTGGACAGGGGATTTCAGATACGCAGTATTTT.

This rearrangement joins TRBV4-3 to TRBJ2-1; D is perhaps TRBD1 (6 bases). V was pared by 0 bases and J by 2 bases, with 14 bases between. This CDR3 is 17 amino acids long. The germline V gene has CDR1 LGHNA and CDR2 YSLEER. The DNA of the CDR3 is TGCGCCAGCAGCCAAGAAATTCCCAGGGGACCCTACAATGAGCAGTTCTTC. Amino acid sequence: CASSQEIPRGPYNEQFF.

The V gene is TRBV6-6, the J gene TRBJ2-6; a possible D gene is TRBD1 (6 bases). V shed 7 bases and J shed 4 bases, with 14 bases lying between them. Germline V CDR1 and CDR2: MNHNY, SVGAGI (reference sequence). There are 15 residues in the CDR3. CDR3 nucleotides: TGTGCCAGCATTCCAGGGGCGGCCGGGGCCAACGTCCTGACTTTC. It translates to CASIPGAAGANVLTF.

The chain employs TRBV28 and TRBJ1-1; D is undetermined. Germline V gene lookup returns CDR1 MDHEN and CDR2 SYDVKM. Trimming took 10 bases from V and 0 from J, leaving 18 bases between them. The CDR3 has 15 residues. The CDR3 DNA reads as TGTGCCACCAAGCCTCTTCGAGCGATGAACACTGAAGCTTTCTTT. It codes for CATKPLRAMNTEAFF. The full variable domain, rest sourced from reference TRBV28 and TRBJ1-1, is DVKVTQSSRYLVKRTGEKVFLECVQDMDHENMFWYRQDPGLGLRLIYFSYDVKMKEKGDIPEGYSVSREKKERFSLILESASTNQTSMYLCATKPLRAMNTEAFFGQGTRLTVV.

The chain combines TRBV28 with TRBJ1-2, with 8 bases that match TRBD1. CDR3 size: 15 residues. Germline CDR1 and CDR2: MDHEN and SYDVKM. V shed 4 bases and J 4 bases; nucleotides not matched to a gene: 8. DNA of the CDR3: TGTGCCAGCAGTTCGCCGACAGGGGCAATCTATGGCTACACCTTC. This codes for CASSSPTGAIYGYTF.

The chain joins TRBV4-3 to TRBJ2-5; no firm D call. Germline CDR1 and CDR2: LGHNA and YSLEER. CDR3 length: 16 amino acids. V lost 4 bases to trimming and J lost 5 bases, with 20 bases between them. The DNA of the CDR3 is TGCGCCAGCAGCCCCTCGGGTAGTTCACCTAGGGAGACCCAGTACTTC. Translated, it gives CASSPSGSSPRETQYF.

This clone has only one observation. The gene calls are TRBV19 and TRBJ2-7; tentatively, D is TRBD2 (6 bases). Trimming took off 5 bases at V and 3 bases at J, with 11 bases between the two ends. CDR1 is LNHDA and CDR2 is SQIVND in the germline V gene (reference sequence). The CDR3 spans 13 residues. Here the CDR3 reads CASSLGLNYEQYF. The CDR3 bases are TGTGCCAGTAGTTTGGGACTCAACTACGAGCAGTACTTC.

This clone showed up just a few times. CDR3: CASSSGGTGGTDTQYF. The CDR3 nucleotides read TGTGCCAGCAGCTCCGGGGGGACAGGGGGAACAGATACGCAGTATTTT. The chain uses TRBV2 and TRBJ2-3, with 11 bases that match TRBD1. V dropped 6 bases and J dropped 3; count of bases not matched to a gene: 8. Germline CDR1 and CDR2: SNHLY and FYNNEI. The CDR3 has 16 amino acids.

V is TRBV29-1 and J is TRBJ2-2; 10 positions match TRBD2. This CDR3 contains 14 residues. V trimming: 4 bases; J trimming: 3 bases; junction bases outside the gene matches: 2. Germline assignment: CDR1 SQVTM and CDR2 ANQGSEA. Written as DNA, the CDR3 is TGCAGCGTTGGGAGCGGGAGGGACACCGGGGAGCTGTTTTTT. Protein: CSVGSGRDTGELFF.

V is TRBV4-3 and J is TRBJ2-1, with 7 positions matching TRBD2. J lost 2 bases, V lost 1 base, and 5 bases had no gene match. The CDR3 runs to 16 residues. Germline CDR1 LGHNA, CDR2 YSLEER. DNA for the CDR3: TGCGCCAGCAGCCAAGGCGGGAGTTACGCCTACAATGAGCAGTTCTTC. This sequence encodes CASSQGGSYAYNEQFF.

The rearrangement links TRBV6-5 to TRBJ2-3, with D possibly being TRBD2 (5 bases). The CDR3 has 15 residues. CDR1 is MNHEY and CDR2 is SVGAGI in the germline V gene. Trimming cost V 0 bases and J 4 bases, with 11 bases left between them. This CDR3 reads CASSYSDGSADTQYF. The CDR3 bases are TGTGCCAGCAGTTACTCTGATGGGAGTGCAGATACGCAGTATTTT.

The J gene is TRBJ2-1, the V gene TRBV5-6; 9 bases agree with TRBD1. The CDR3 is made up of 14 amino acids. The trim removed 7 bases at V and 7 bases at J, leaving 9 bases unmatched. Germline V lookup: CDR1 SGHDT, CDR2 YYEEEE. CDR3 amino acids: CASAPGTGRNEQFF. The CDR3 nucleotides are TGTGCCAGCGCCCCTGGGACAGGGCGGAATGAGCAGTTCTTC.